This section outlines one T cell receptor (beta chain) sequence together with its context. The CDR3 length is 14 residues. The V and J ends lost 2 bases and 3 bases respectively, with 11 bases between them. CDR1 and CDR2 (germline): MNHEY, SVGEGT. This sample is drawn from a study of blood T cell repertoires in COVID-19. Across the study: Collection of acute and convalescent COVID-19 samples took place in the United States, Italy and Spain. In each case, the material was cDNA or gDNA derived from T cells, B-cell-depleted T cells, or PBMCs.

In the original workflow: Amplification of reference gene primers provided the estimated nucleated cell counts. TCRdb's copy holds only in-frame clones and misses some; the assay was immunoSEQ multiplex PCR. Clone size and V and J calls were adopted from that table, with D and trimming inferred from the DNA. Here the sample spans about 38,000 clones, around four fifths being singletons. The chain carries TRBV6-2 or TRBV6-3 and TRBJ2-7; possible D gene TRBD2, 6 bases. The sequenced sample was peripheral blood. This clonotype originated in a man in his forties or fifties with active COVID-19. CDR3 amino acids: CASSYVAANYEQYF. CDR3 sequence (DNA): TGTGCCAGCAGTTACGTAGCGGCTAACTACGAGCAGTACTTC.